One and the same sample provided the 31 T cell receptor beta chains below, sequenced in a study of blood T cell repertoires in COVID-19. Here immunoSEQ multiplex PCR was the method, and the copy in TCRdb shows in-frame clones only, minus some. The table lists tens of thousands of clones, over 80% of them singletons, with over 9.5% in the top ten. The sequenced sample was peripheral blood. Receptors were obtained from a human donor in a cohort sampled during active COVID-19.

The chain couples TRBV28 to TRBJ2-3, with D perhaps TRBD1 (5 bases). Per germline, CDR1 MDHEN and CDR2 SYDVKM. The CDR3 is made up of 11 amino acids. V shed 3 bases and J shed 10 bases, with 8 bases lying between them. The DNA for the CDR3 is TGTGCCAGCAGTTTCAGGGTTCCGCAGTATTTT. This sequence encodes CASSFRVPQYF. Full variable domain (missing parts from reference TRBV28 and TRBJ2-3): DVKVTQSSRYLVKRTGEKVFLECVQDMDHENMFWYRQDPGLGLRLIYFSYDVKMKEKGDIPEGYSVSREKKERFSLILESASTNQTSMYLCASSFRVPQYFGPGTRLTVL.

The CDR3 sequence: CASRGLAGAGELFF. CDR3 DNA: TGTGCCAGCCGAGGACTAGCGGGGGCCGGGGAACTGTTCTTC. The chain carries TRBV6-4 and TRBJ2-1; 13 bases agree with TRBD2. Germline values: CDR1 MRHNA, CDR2 SNTAGT. The CDR3 totals 14 residues. Trimming took 8 bases from V and 15 from J; bases not matched to a gene: 13.

The genes are TRBV9 and TRBJ1-1; 7 nucleotides align to TRBD1. Germline CDR1 reads SGDLS; CDR2 reads YYNGEE. This CDR3 spans 14 amino acids. V dropped 4 bases and J dropped 1; count of bases not matched to a gene: 4. CDR3 bases: TGTGCCAGCAGCCCGGGACAGCCGAACACTGAAGCTTTCTTT. Translation: CASSPGQPNTEAFF.

This clone is labeled as medium-sized. Other DNA sequences in the sample encode the same CDR3. This chain links TRBV30 with TRBJ1-1; maybe TRBD1 (5 bases). Germline lookup yields CDR1 GTSNPN and CDR2 SVGIG (reference sequence). This CDR3 region has 13 residues. V was pared by 0 bases and J by 5 bases, with 10 bases between. The CDR3 DNA reads TGTGCCTGGAGTGTACTGGGGGGGACTGAAGCTTTCTTT. This sequence encodes CAWSVLGGTEAFF. The full variable domain, rest sourced from reference TRBV30 and TRBJ1-1, is SQTIHQWPATLVQPVGSPLSLECTVEGTSNPNLYWYRQAAGRGLQLLFYSVGIGQISSEVPQNLSASRPQDRQFILSSKKLLLSDSGFYLCAWSVLGGTEAFFGQGTRLTVV.

This clone was detected once. The chain uses TRBV7-9 and TRBJ2-2; TRBD2 agrees at 7 bases. CDR1 is SEHNR and CDR2 is FQNEAQ in the germline V gene (reference sequence). The V segment lost 5 bases and the J segment 0 bases; nucleotides outside the gene matches: 3. CDR3 length equals 15 residues. The CDR3 here is CASSRTSTNTGELFF. CDR3 DNA sequence: TGTGCCAGCAGCAGGACTAGTACGAACACCGGGGAGCTGTTTTTT.

The CDR3: CASSPRPGAYEQYF. Written as DNA, the CDR3 is TGTGCCAGCAGCCCCCGCCCGGGGGCCTACGAGCAGTACTTC. The chain links TRBV7-2 to TRBJ2-7; possibly TRBD2 for D (6 bases). Germline CDR1 is SGHTA and CDR2 is FQGNSA. Trimming removed 5 bases from V and 2 bases from J, with 13 bases in between. This CDR3 comprises 14 residues.

The chain couples TRBV7-2 to TRBJ2-2, with 7 bases lining up with TRBD1. Germline V gene sequence: CDR1 SGHTA, CDR2 FQGNSA. This CDR3 is 14 amino acids long. V lost 5 bases, J lost 6 bases, and 6 bases stayed unmatched. In DNA form, the CDR3 reads TGTGCCAGCAGCCGTGCCGGGACAGCCGGGGAGCTGTTTTTT. Protein: CASSRAGTAGELFF.

The J gene is TRBJ1-1, the V gene TRBV2; 9 bases match TRBD1. The CDR3 extends over 15 amino acids. Germline CDR1 and CDR2: SNHLY and FYNNEI. V trimming: 5 bases; J trimming: 1 base; junction bases outside the gene matches: 5. CDR3 nucleotide sequence: TGTGCCAGCAGTAACGGACAGGGGACGAACACTGAAGCTTTCTTT. Amino acids: CASSNGQGTNTEAFF.

The V gene is TRBV28, the J gene TRBJ1-1; no definite D call. Germline values: CDR1 MDHEN, CDR2 SYDVKM. The CDR3 length is 15 residues. Trimming removed 5 bases at V and 6 bases at J, with 19 bases between. In DNA, the CDR3 is TGTGCCAGCAGTGAAAGGGTTTTCGGGAGCCCTGAAGCTTTCTTT. It specifies CASSERVFGSPEAFF.

The chain is built from TRBV5-6 and TRBJ1-1; 11 bases line up with TRBD1. V lost 2 bases and J lost 0; bases outside the gene matches: 9. CDR1 and CDR2 from the germline V gene are SGHDT and YYEEEE. CDR3 length equals 18 residues. Here the CDR3 DNA reads TGTGCCAGCAGCTTCCTCCGGACAGGGGGCTTCATGAACACTGAAGCTTTCTTT. Amino acids: CASSFLRTGGFMNTEAFF.

The genes are TRBV6-7 and TRBJ2-7; 8 bases fit TRBD1. Being an ORF, TRBV6-7 has a function that is uncertain. With V trimmed by 5 bases and J by 4 bases, 7 bases remained unmatched. CDR3 length: 14 amino acids. CDR3 loop: CASSDGQGGYEQYF. Here the CDR3 DNA reads TGTGCCAGCAGTGACGGACAGGGTGGATACGAGCAGTACTTC.

The chain is built from TRBV6-5 and TRBJ2-7; the match to TRBD1 covers 8 bases. The germline gives CDR1 MNHEY, CDR2 SVGAGI. The CDR3 spans 15 residues. J lost 4 bases, V lost 0 bases, and 5 bases had no gene match. The CDR3 DNA reads TGTGCCAGCAGTTACTCTTGGACAGGGCCATACGAGCAGTACTTC. The encoded protein is CASSYSWTGPYEQYF.

The chain has TRBV7-2 and TRBJ2-7; 9 bases fit TRBD2. V trimming: 5 bases; J trimming: 3 bases; junction bases outside the gene matches: 5. This CDR3 is 14 amino acids long. Germline CDR1 SGHTA, CDR2 FQGNSA. The CDR3 coding sequence is TGTGCCAGCAGCAGGAGCGGGGGGTTCTACGAGCAGTACTTC. Its protein product is CASSRSGGFYEQYF.

In its sample, this clone was seen once. This rearrangement joins TRBV21-1 to TRBJ2-7; the table names TRBD1, a call not compared with the DNA. TRBV21-1 is a documented pseudogene. This CDR3 comprises 15 residues. The CDR3: CASSGPGQVTYEQYF. The CDR3 coding sequence is TGTGCCAGCAGCGGACCGGGACAGGTTACCTACGAGCAGTACTTC.

This chain uses TRBV24-1 with TRBJ2-5, with 8 bases aligning to TRBD1. CDR3 length: 14 residues. CDR1 and CDR2 (germline): KGHDR, SFDVKD. V was clipped by 2 bases and J by 5 bases; unmatched bases: 3. CDR3: CATSDSDRAETQYF. The CDR3 region has the DNA TGTGCCACCAGTGATTCGGACAGGGCGGAGACCCAGTACTTC.

The DNA of the CDR3 is TGTGCCATCAGTCACGACAGGCCAGAGCAGTACTTC. Translation gives CAISHDRPEQYF. The chain recombines TRBV10-3 with TRBJ2-7, with D maybe TRBD1 (6 bases). Trimming stripped 5 bases from V and 7 bases from J, with 12 bases between. The germline V gene encodes CDR1 ENHRY and CDR2 SYGVKD. The CDR3 spans 12 residues.

V is TRBV9 and J is TRBJ2-3; 10 bases map to TRBD1. The CDR3 covers 16 residues. The V segment lost 2 bases and the J segment 3 bases; nucleotides outside the gene matches: 6. The germline V gene encodes CDR1 SGDLS and CDR2 YYNGEE. Here the CDR3 reads CASSVFDRGRTDTQYF. The CDR3 nucleotides read TGTGCCAGCAGCGTGTTTGACAGGGGGCGGACAGATACGCAGTATTTT.

The rearrangement joins TRBV5-6 to TRBJ1-1; 10 positions agree with TRBD1. The CDR3 length is 19 residues. Germline assignment: CDR1 SGHDT and CDR2 YYEEEE. V lost 0 bases and J lost 5; bases outside the gene matches: 16. CDR3 in amino acids: CASSLAHGEGQGLRTEAFF. The CDR3 coding sequence is TGTGCCAGCAGCTTGGCCCACGGAGAGGGACAGGGGTTACGGACTGAAGCTTTCTTT.

The chain recombines TRBV29-1 with TRBJ2-5; 8 positions match TRBD1. In germline, CDR1 is SQVTM, CDR2 ANQGSEA. The CDR3 consists of 13 residues. Losses at the gene ends were 4 bases for V and 5 bases for J; bases not matched to a gene: 6. Here the CDR3 reads CSVVGQGGETQYF. The CDR3, as DNA: TGCAGCGTTGTTGGACAGGGTGGGGAGACCCAGTACTTC.

V and J are TRBV18 and TRBJ1-2, with 10 bases fitting TRBD1. The germline gives CDR1 KGHSH, CDR2 LQKENI. The CDR3 is 15 amino acids. Trimming took 4 bases from V and 2 from J; bases not matched to a gene: 4. In DNA form, the CDR3 reads TGTGCCAGCTCACTATGGGGACAGGGGAACTATGGCTACACCTTC. It codes for CASSLWGQGNYGYTF.

The rearrangement links TRBV19 to TRBJ1-2, with D maybe TRBD1 (5 bases). The CDR3 covers 15 residues. Trimming took 7 bases from V and 4 from J, leaving 19 bases between them. Germline loops: CDR1 LNHDA, CDR2 SQIVND (reference sequence). The chain's CDR3 is CASIGRGERAYGYTF. The CDR3 nucleotides read TGTGCCAGTATTGGGCGGGGGGAAAGAGCCTATGGCTACACCTTC.

The chain uses TRBV27 and TRBJ1-5, with D maybe TRBD1 (6 bases). The CDR3 covers 16 residues. Germline-derived CDR1 and CDR2 are MNHEY and SMNVEV (reference sequence). V gave up 2 bases and J gave up 6 bases, with 17 bases separating them. The DNA for the CDR3 is TGTGCCAGCAGTTTACAGAATACAGGGTTCGGTCAGCCCCAGCATTTT. This sequence encodes CASSLQNTGFGQPQHF.

The gene calls are TRBV19 and TRBJ1-2, with D perhaps matching TRBD1 (5 bases). The CDR3 is made up of 19 amino acids. V gave up 0 bases and J gave up 4 bases, with 24 bases separating them. Germline CDR1 reads LNHDA; CDR2 reads SQIVND (reference sequence). In nucleotides, the CDR3 is TGTGCCAGTAGTATAGATAGGTTGGCAGGGTACCCCCTCCTCTATGGCTACACCTTC. This gives the protein CASSIDRLAGYPLLYGYTF.

The chain joins TRBV18 to TRBJ1-6, with 7 nucleotides matching TRBD1. The V gene end was trimmed by 3 bases and the J gene end by 7 bases; junction bases not matched to a gene: 6. Germline V CDR1 and CDR2: KGHSH, LQKENI. The CDR3 runs 15 residues. CDR3 region: CASSPRTGPNSPLHF. The CDR3 DNA reads TGTGCCAGCTCACCCCGGACAGGCCCGAATTCACCCCTCCACTTT.

The J gene is TRBJ1-1, the V gene TRBV11-3, with D possibly matching TRBD1 (5 bases). Germline V gene data show CDR1 as SGHNT and CDR2 as YENEEA. The CDR3 consists of 17 residues. Trimming took 3 bases from V and 1 from J, leaving 18 bases between them. CDR3 nucleotide sequence: TGTGCCAGCAGCTTCATAAGGGACTCCCGGGGGAACACTGAAGCTTTCTTT. Encoded protein: CASSFIRDSRGNTEAFF.

This chain uses TRBV7-2 with TRBJ2-7; 7 positions match TRBD1. Germline V gene sequence: CDR1 SGHTA, CDR2 FQGNSA. The CDR3 runs 14 residues. Trimming at V came to 5 bases and at J to 1 base, leaving 5 bases not matched to a gene. The CDR3 nucleotides read TGTGCCAGCAGCCTTAGGGACAGTTCCTACGAGCAGTACTTC. This encodes CASSLRDSSYEQYF. Complete variable domain (other parts from reference TRBV7-2 and TRBJ2-7): GAGVSQSPSNKVTEKGKDVELRCDPISGHTALYWYRQSLGQGLEFLIYFQGNSAPDKSGLPSDRFSAERTGGSVSTLTIQRTQQEDSAVYLCASSLRDSSYEQYFGPGTRLTVT.

Remarks on this clone: Compared with germline, one end of the junction differs, possibly owing to a read error. The chain is built from TRBV28 and TRBJ2-7; the D is unclear. CDR3 length: 11 amino acids. Germline V gene sequence: CDR1 MDHEN, CDR2 SYDVKM. CDR3 region: CASRFKRGQYF. CDR3 DNA: TGTGCCAGCCGTTTTAAACGAGGGCAGTACTTC.

This sequence joins TRBV10-2 and TRBJ1-2; 9 positions match TRBD1. Germline V gene sequence: CDR1 WSHSY, CDR2 SAAADI. V trimming: 6 bases; J trimming: 1 base; junction bases outside the gene matches: 3. The CDR3 length is 14 residues. The CDR3 sequence: CASRRDRDNYGYTF. The CDR3 DNA sequence: TGCGCCAGCAGACGGGACAGGGATAACTATGGCTACACCTTC.

The chain couples TRBV29-1 to TRBJ1-1, with 10 bases matching TRBD1. With V trimmed by 4 bases and J by 5 bases, 10 bases remained unmatched. CDR3 size: 15 residues. Germline loops: CDR1 SQVTM, CDR2 ANQGSEA. This CDR3 is CSVARDRGLLTEAFF. Here the CDR3 DNA reads TGCAGCGTTGCCCGGGACAGGGGTTTGTTAACTGAAGCTTTCTTT.

This clone was observed once. The chain couples TRBV7-2 to TRBJ1-1; no clear D gene. The germline V gene encodes CDR1 SGHTA and CDR2 FQGNSA. The length of the CDR3 is 13 residues. Trimming took off 5 bases at V and 4 bases at J, with 11 bases between the two ends. CDR3 protein: CASSPGVPTEAFF. CDR3 coding DNA: TGTGCCAGCAGCCCCGGGGTCCCCACTGAAGCTTTCTTT.

V usage is TRBV19 and J usage is TRBJ1-6; 9 positions agree with TRBD1. CDR3 length equals 14 residues. V shed 5 bases and J 7 bases; nucleotides not matched to a gene: 3. CDR1 is LNHDA and CDR2 is SQIVND in the germline V gene (reference sequence). This CDR3 is CASSLGQGNSPLHF. The CDR3 DNA reads TGTGCCAGTAGTCTCGGACAGGGGAATTCACCCCTCCACTTT.